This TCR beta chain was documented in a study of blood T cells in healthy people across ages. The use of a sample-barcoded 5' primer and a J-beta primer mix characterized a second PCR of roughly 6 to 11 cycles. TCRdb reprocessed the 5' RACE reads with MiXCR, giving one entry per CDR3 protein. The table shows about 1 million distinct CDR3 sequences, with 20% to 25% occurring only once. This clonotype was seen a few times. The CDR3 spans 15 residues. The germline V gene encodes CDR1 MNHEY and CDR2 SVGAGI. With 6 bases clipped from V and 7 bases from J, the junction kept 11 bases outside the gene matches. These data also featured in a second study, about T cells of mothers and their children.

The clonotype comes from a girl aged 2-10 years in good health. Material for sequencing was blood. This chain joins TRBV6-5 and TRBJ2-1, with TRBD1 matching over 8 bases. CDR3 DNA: TGTGCCAGCAGCCCTCTCGGACAGGGTTGGAATGAGCAGTTCTTC. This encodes CASSPLGQGWNEQFF.